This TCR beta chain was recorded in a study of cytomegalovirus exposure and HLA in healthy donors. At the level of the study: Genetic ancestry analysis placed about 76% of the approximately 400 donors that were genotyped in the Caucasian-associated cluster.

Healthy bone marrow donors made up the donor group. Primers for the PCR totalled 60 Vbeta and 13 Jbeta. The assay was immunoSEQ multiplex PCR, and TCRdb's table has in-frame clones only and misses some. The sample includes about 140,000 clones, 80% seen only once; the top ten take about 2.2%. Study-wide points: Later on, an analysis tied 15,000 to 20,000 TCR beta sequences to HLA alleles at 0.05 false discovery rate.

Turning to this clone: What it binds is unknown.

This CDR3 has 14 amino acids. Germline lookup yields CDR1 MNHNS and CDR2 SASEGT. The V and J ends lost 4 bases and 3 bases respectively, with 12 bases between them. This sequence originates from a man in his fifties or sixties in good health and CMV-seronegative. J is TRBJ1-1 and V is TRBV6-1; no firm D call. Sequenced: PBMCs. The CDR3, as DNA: TGTGCCAGCAGTGGCCCGATAGATTACACTGAAGCTTTCTTT. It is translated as CASSGPIDYTEAFF.